This section outlines one T cell receptor beta chain sequence together with its context. Its binding antigen is unknown. No base qualities exist here, and no much larger clone lies one base off it. The sample belongs to a study of T cell responses to AZD1222 COVID-19 vaccine (dated by TCRdb to the early 2020s). Some background on the complete study: AZD1222 recipients with second doses at about 4 weeks or about 12 weeks were pooled, because spike-specific TCR depth and breadth did not differ between schedules. Trial participants were enrolled by age into subgroups of 18-55, 56-69 and 70-plus years, and around 150, 28 and 57 TCR-sequenced participants, respectively, were included in these subgroups. A total of about 240 trial participants underwent TCR sequencing, of whom about 210 received two doses of AZD1222 and 26 received two doses of the MenACWY control vaccine. Here is what the overall study found, with its caveats: Conclusions about previously exposed vaccinees are limited, since just 5 to 7 AZD1222 recipients were seropositive for SARS-CoV-2 at baseline. After two AZD1222 doses, spike-specific TCR breadth and depth were significantly higher than at day 0 and than in MenACWY recipients. Epitopes outside the regions mutated in the B.1.351 and B.1.1.7 variants were reportedly recognized by nearly half of the unique spike-specific TCRs. In the small 56-69-year group, the increase in depth fell short of significance, most likely because of low power. No day 14 peak-response samples were available, so repertoires were characterized only after the peak T cell response. The vaccine-associated CD4 TCRs covered the entire spike protein, and the dominant responses fell in regions 160-218 and 743-854. Participants were mostly white British and included more females than males, and it was suggested by the authors that clonal diversity may have been underestimated.

The CDR3 regions of human TCRbeta chains were analyzed by immunosequencing. Processing in the source paper ran as follows. Repertoire TCRs were matched against a reference library of SARS-CoV-2-specific TCRs generated with the MIRA antigen-specificity platform. Breadth meant the fraction of unique TCRs that were SARS-CoV-2-associated, whereas depth meant the fraction of total T cells that were SARS-CoV-2-associated. Using the MIRA data, each spike-specific TCR was assigned both to the spike region to which the TCR was reactive and to a CD4 or CD8 class. Log10-transformed breadth and depth values were compared by one-way ANOVA with Sidak's multiple comparisons tests. TCRdb stores this immuneACCESS table with in-frame sequences only. Part of the clones is absent; in the studies checked, under half of the shortfall reflects unresolved V genes, and no reason is known for the rest. The D gene and trimming were derived from the DNA, and the V and J assignments and clone size from that table. The sample contains more than 95,000 clones, around 89% of them found a single time. The top ten clones comprise about 17% of the sample.

What this sample's time point label stands for: baseline before first vaccination. The vaccinee samples were drawn from two UK trials, COV001 and COV002, one of which was a single-blind randomized controlled phase 2/3 trial testing AZD1222 (ChAdOx1 nCoV-19) in healthy adults. For TCRbeta chain sequencing, PBMC samples were collected from trial participants at day 0 and at day 28 after the second dose. The CDR3 contains 15 residues, cysteine and phenylalanine counted. Solely the CDR3 DNA is kept, with 45 bases framed from the first base. Looking up the germline V gene (reference sequence) yields CDR1 SGHKS and CDR2 YYEKEE. V lost 2 bases and J lost 5 bases; the stretch between them is 16 bases long.

The V and J genes are TRBV5-5 and TRBJ1-1, with TRBD1 tentatively as D gene (6 bases match). This specimen was peripheral blood, taken on day 0 of AZD1222 vaccination. The sequence came from an adult in good health. The CDR3 protein: CASSFSAERGTEAFF. The nucleotides read TGTGCCAGCAGCTTTTCGGCAGAGAGGGGGACTGAAGCTTTCTTT.